This T cell receptor (beta chain) derives from a study of blood T cell repertoires in COVID-19. V lost 5 bases to trimming and J lost 4 bases; unmatched junction nucleotides: 2. This CDR3 comprises 13 residues. Germline CDR1 is SGHVS and CDR2 is FQNEAQ. Here immunoSEQ multiplex PCR was the method, and the copy in TCRdb shows in-frame clones only, minus some. There are about 190,000 clones in the sample; approximately 90% occur only once, and 3.5% to 5% lies in the top ten. The sequence was obtained from a woman aged 25 to 39 with acute or convalescent COVID-19. The chain couples TRBV7-8 to TRBJ1-1, with 9 bases that match TRBD1. The sample was peripheral blood. This CDR3 reads CASSKDRGTEAFF. The CDR3, as DNA: TGTGCCAGCAGCAAGGACAGGGGCACTGAAGCTTTCTTT.